The T cell receptor (beta chain) under discussion was sequenced for a study of glioma-infiltrating T cells after dendritic cell vaccination listed by TCRdb under 2016. For context, the study as a whole: The cohort comprised around 15 glioblastoma patients from Phase I and II dendritic cell vaccination trials, 9 newly diagnosed and 6 with recurrent disease. Each patient was given three intradermal dendritic cell vaccine injections, spaced two weeks apart, in the arm below the axilla. Survival after dendritic cell vaccination was correlated with TCR sequencing metrics, such as TIL content and the overlap between tumor and blood repertoires. The vaccine consisted of monocyte-derived dendritic cells cultured seven to eight days with IL-4 and GM-CSF, then pulsed overnight with autologous tumor lysate. Tumor-infiltrating lymphocyte content was quantified and tumor and blood repertoires were compared in dendritic cell-vaccinated glioblastoma patients by deep sequencing of TCR beta CDR3 regions. Patients received autologous tumor lysate-pulsed dendritic cell vaccination between 2003 and 2012.

The immunoSEQ assay amplified TCRB CDR3 regions from roughly 2 micrograms of genomic DNA, or from all available DNA when less than that amount was available. The multiplex PCR employed 60 forward primers targeting TCR V beta segments and 13 reverse primers targeting J beta segments. To estimate the number of reads per starting template, synthetic control templates were added to each sample at limiting dilution. The Illumina HiSeq System generated 87 bp sequencing reads. Under the source paper's analysis protocol: PCR and sequencing errors were removed by a nearest neighbor algorithm that merged closely related sequences. TCR overlap was defined as the percentage of unique tumor TCR beta sequences that were also present in the same patient's peripheral blood. This is the immuneACCESS table as TCRdb keeps it, with only in-frame sequences that have V and J called. A part of the clones is gone; compared with another copy, unresolved V genes explain less than half, and the rest is unexplained. V and J calls plus clone size are reproduced from that table; the DNA served to infer D and trimming. Here the sample has just under 100,000 clones; 75% to 90% occur a single time. About 5% of the sample is held by the ten biggest clonotypes.

The time point label corresponds to: after dendritic cell vaccination, including at tumor progression/relapse. To be selected, patients needed enough residual fresh-frozen tumor tissue and more than two years of available survival data. None of the glioblastoma patients carried an isocitrate dehydrogenase mutation, although molecular status otherwise varied. PBMC were collected before vaccination, two weeks after the third vaccination, and at tumor progression if progression occurred. The Qiagen DNeasy Blood extraction Kit was used for extraction of genomic DNA. Points on this clone: This clone's antigen is unknown. Base-call qualities are not available, and no considerably larger clone is one nucleotide away.

Cut back by 2 bases and 2 bases, the V and J ends lie 7 bases apart. Via the germline V gene, CDR1 is MGHDK and CDR2 SYGVNS. The CDR3 runs 13 amino acids, cysteine and phenylalanine included. Only CDR3 DNA remains: 39 bases, in frame from the first base. What the authors observed across the whole study: After dendritic cell vaccination, a higher estimated pretreatment TIL content predicted longer time to progression and overall survival. The response model built on TCR overlap across three groups was characterized as speculative, with prospective validation still needed. The cohort was small and heterogeneous, few patients had complete blood and tumor sets, and even fewer had initial-recurrent tumor pairs. No direct relationship between TCR clonality and survival was found, suggesting a diverse polyclonal response may matter.

The receptor comes from a human donor with glioblastoma. The V and J genes are TRBV25-1 and TRBJ2-7, with the D gene not clear enough to name. Sequenced material: blood, taken after dendritic cell vaccination. CDR3 protein: CASSEVTAYEQYF. The nucleotide sequence is given as TGTGCCAGCAGTGAAGTAACAGCCTACGAGCAGTACTTC.